The rows below give T cell receptor beta chains drawn from one sample of a study of shared clonotypes between healthy human individuals. The table came from immunoSEQ multiplex PCR; TCRdb's copy has only in-frame clones and leaves some out. The table has over 2,000,000 clones, just over 90% seen once. The sequenced sample consisted of naive CD8+ T cells from PBMCs. Receptors originate from a man younger than 35 in good health. Some clones in this sample may be carry-over from other donors' samples. Each CDR3 is given with its conserved first and last residue. A D gene is named only where the DNA matches it firmly. Expanded clones are given a class, and other clones once, few, many or no size at all.

DNA: TGTGCCAGCAGCCTAACTAGCGGGAGGTACAATGAGCAGTTCTTC
CDR3: CASSLTSGRYNEQFF
J: TRBJ2-1
size: NA
length: 15
V: TRBV7-3
D: TRBD2

DNA: TGTGCCAGCAGTGAACAGGGCTCGAAGGACAATCAGCCCCAGCATTTT
CDR3: CASSEQGSKDNQPQHF
J: TRBJ1-5
size: NA
length: 16
V: TRBV25-1
D: NA

DNA: TGTGCCAGCAGCTTTCAAGGGTCCGAGCAGTACTTC
CDR3: CASSFQGSEQYF
J: TRBJ2-7
size: NA
length: 12
V: TRBV7-9
D: NA

DNA: TGTGCCAGCAGCTTAGATGTGGCTAGCGGGGGGAACACCGGGGAGCTGTTTTTT
CDR3: CASSLDVASGGNTGELFF
J: TRBJ2-2
size: NA
length: 18
V: TRBV11-3
D: TRBD2

DNA: TGTGCCAGCAGACTTAGACAGATCCAAGAGACCCAGTACTTC
CDR3: CASRLRQIQETQYF
J: TRBJ2-5
size: NA
length: 14
V: TRBV5-8
D: NA

DNA: TGTGCCAGCAGCCTCGGGGGGACTTACGAGCAGTACTTC
CDR3: CASSLGGTYEQYF
J: TRBJ2-7
size: NA
length: 13
V: TRBV27
D: TRBD2

DNA: TGTGCCAGTTGGGCAGGGGTGAGCAATCAGCCCCAGCATTTT
CDR3: CASWAGVSNQPQHF
J: TRBJ1-5
size: NA
length: 14
V: TRBV6-1
D: NA

DNA: TGTGCCAGCAGCCTCAATATAAAGGGACTCTCCTACGAGCAGTACTTC
CDR3: CASSLNIKGLSYEQYF
J: TRBJ2-7
size: NA
length: 16
V: TRBV28
D: NA

DNA: TGTGCCAGCAGCGCGAGGGGCTACGAGCAGTACTTC
CDR3: CASSARGYEQYF
J: TRBJ2-7
size: NA
length: 12
V: TRBV9
D: NA

DNA: TGCGCCAGCAGTGCCCTGACCGGGACTAGTGCCGAGGACACAGATACGCAGTATTTT
CDR3: CASSALTGTSAEDTDTQYF
J: TRBJ2-3
size: NA
length: 19
V: TRBV10-2
D: TRBD2

DNA: TGTGCCAGCAGCTCTGCATACACCGGGGAGCTGTTTTTT
CDR3: CASSSAYTGELFF
J: TRBJ2-2
size: NA
length: 13
V: TRBV11-2
D: NA

DNA: TGTGCCAGCAGCGGAGGAGGGGGTCATAGCTATGGCTACACCTTC
CDR3: CASSGGGGHSYGYTF
J: TRBJ1-2
size: NA
length: 15
V: TRBV9
D: NA

DNA: TGTGCCAGCAGCAGAAGGGACCCAACTAATGAAAAACTGTTTTTT
CDR3: CASSRRDPTNEKLFF
J: TRBJ1-4
size: NA
length: 15
V: TRBV7-9
D: NA

DNA: TGTGCCAGCAGCACAGGGTTCTCCTACAATGAGCAGTTCTTC
CDR3: CASSTGFSYNEQFF
J: TRBJ2-1
size: NA
length: 14
V: TRBV28
D: NA

DNA: TGTGCCTGGAGTGGAGCCACCGGGACAGCTATCTACGAGCAGTACTTC
CDR3: CAWSGATGTAIYEQYF
J: TRBJ2-7
size: NA
length: 16
V: TRBV30
D: TRBD1

DNA: TGTGCCAGCAGCCCTACGAGGGTGGCCGAGCAGTACTTC
CDR3: CASSPTRVAEQYF
J: TRBJ2-7
size: NA
length: 13
V: TRBV7-2
D: NA

DNA: TGTGCCAGCAGTTATTCTAGCTCCCATGAGCAGTTCTTC
CDR3: CASSYSSSHEQFF
J: TRBJ2-1
size: NA
length: 13
V: TRBV6-6
D: NA

DNA: TGTGCCAGCAGCACACCCAACTACGAGCAGTACTTC
CDR3: CASSTPNYEQYF
J: TRBJ2-7
size: NA
length: 12
V: TRBV28
D: NA

DNA: TGCGCCAGCAGCCAAGGAGTGGGGGGGGAAGACTACGAGCAGTACTTC
CDR3: CASSQGVGGEDYEQYF
J: TRBJ2-7
size: NA
length: 16
V: TRBV4-3
D: TRBD2

DNA: TGTGCCACCAGCAAGGCAGGGCCTAATGAAAAACTGTTTTTT
CDR3: CATSKAGPNEKLFF
J: TRBJ1-4
size: NA
length: 14
V: TRBV15
D: NA

DNA: TGCGCCAGCACTCAAACCCGAGGGACAGGGGACGACGAGCAGTACTTC
CDR3: CASTQTRGTGDDEQYF
J: TRBJ2-7
size: NA
length: 16
V: TRBV4-1
D: TRBD1

DNA: TGTGCCAGTTGGCGCCAGACCCAGTACTTC
CDR3: CASWRQTQYF
J: TRBJ2-5
size: NA
length: 10
V: TRBV19
D: NA

DNA: TGCGCCAGCAGCCAATCGAGGGCCGATGAGCAGTTCTTC
CDR3: CASSQSRADEQFF
J: TRBJ2-1
size: NA
length: 13
V: TRBV4-1
D: NA

DNA: TGCAGCGTTCCGACTAGCGGGAGGCCCGGGATCGCCAATGAGCAGTTCTTC
CDR3: CSVPTSGRPGIANEQFF
J: TRBJ2-1
size: NA
length: 17
V: TRBV29-1
D: TRBD2

DNA: TGCGCCAGCAGCCACCGACTAGCGGAAGGCACAGATACGCAGTATTTT
CDR3: CASSHRLAEGTDTQYF
J: TRBJ2-3
size: NA
length: 16
V: TRBV5-1
D: TRBD2

DNA: TGTGCCAGCAGAACCGGGACAGGGTCGCTCTATGGCTACACCTTC
CDR3: CASRTGTGSLYGYTF
J: TRBJ1-2
size: NA
length: 15
V: TRBV5-6
D: TRBD1

DNA: TGTGCCAGCAGCCCTGGACTAGCGGGAGATATGGAGCAGTACTTC
CDR3: CASSPGLAGDMEQYF
J: TRBJ2-7
size: NA
length: 15
V: TRBV7-9
D: TRBD2

DNA: TGTGCCAGCAGCCAGTCCCCGGGGGAGCTGTTTTTT
CDR3: CASSQSPGELFF
J: TRBJ2-2
size: NA
length: 12
V: TRBV7-7
D: NA

DNA: TGTGCCTGGACCGGACCGGAGGACACCATATATTTT
CDR3: CAWTGPEDTIYF
J: TRBJ1-3
size: NA
length: 12
V: TRBV30
D: NA

DNA: TGTGCCAGCGGGTACAGGGGCGAAGATGAAAAACTGTTTTTT
CDR3: CASGYRGEDEKLFF
J: TRBJ1-4
size: NA
length: 14
V: TRBV28
D: TRBD1

DNA: TGTGCCAGCAGTTTCATCGACAGGGCCTACGAGCAGTACTTC
CDR3: CASSFIDRAYEQYF
J: TRBJ2-7
size: NA
length: 14
V: TRBV28
D: TRBD1

DNA: TGTGCCAGCAGTTTATTGAGTAGCGGGAGGTCTTGGGAGACCCAGTACTTC
CDR3: CASSLLSSGRSWETQYF
J: TRBJ2-5
size: NA
length: 17
V: TRBV27
D: TRBD2

DNA: TGTGCCAGCGGAGACAGGGGTTACGAGCAGTACTTC
CDR3: CASGDRGYEQYF
J: TRBJ2-7
size: NA
length: 12
V: TRBV27
D: TRBD1

DNA: TGTGCCAGCAGCTCTGACAGCTACGAGCAGTACTTC
CDR3: CASSSDSYEQYF
J: TRBJ2-7
size: NA
length: 12
V: TRBV5-6
D: NA

DNA: TGTGCCAGCAGCATAGGACCGGGACAGCTACCCTACGAGCAGTACTTC
CDR3: CASSIGPGQLPYEQYF
J: TRBJ2-7
size: NA
length: 16
V: TRBV7-9
D: TRBD1

DNA: TGTGCCAGCAGCTCGAACCCCAGGGACGTCCGAGGGCAAGAGACCCAGTACTTC
CDR3: CASSSNPRDVRGQETQYF
J: TRBJ2-5
size: NA
length: 18
V: TRBV7-9
D: NA

DNA: TGTGCCAGCAGCCAGCACGGACGACAGGCTGAAGCTTTCTTT
CDR3: CASSQHGRQAEAFF
J: TRBJ1-1
size: NA
length: 14
V: TRBV6-6
D: NA

DNA: TGTGCCATCAGTGAGGAACAACGGGGTCAGCCCCAGCATTTT
CDR3: CAISEEQRGQPQHF
J: TRBJ1-5
size: once
length: 14
V: TRBV10-3
D: NA

DNA: TGCGCCAGCAGCGGACTAGCGACGTATCCCTACGAGCAGTACTTC
CDR3: CASSGLATYPYEQYF
J: TRBJ2-7
size: once
length: 15
V: TRBV10-2
D: TRBD2

DNA: TGTGCCATCAGTGAGGATAGCTACAATGAGCAGTTCTTC
CDR3: CAISEDSYNEQFF
J: TRBJ2-1
size: NA
length: 13
V: TRBV10-3
D: NA

DNA: TGTGCCAGCAGTTTTCGCGGTAGCTCCTACGAGCAGTACTTC
CDR3: CASSFRGSSYEQYF
J: TRBJ2-7
size: NA
length: 14
V: TRBV28
D: NA

DNA: TGTGCCAGCAGTTTATCGATAATTAGCCCCTACGAGCAGTACTTC
CDR3: CASSLSIISPYEQYF
J: TRBJ2-7
size: NA
length: 15
V: TRBV27
D: NA

DNA: TGTGCCAGCAGCTTAAAGCGGGAGGCCTACAATGAGCAGTTCTTC
CDR3: CASSLKREAYNEQFF
J: TRBJ2-1
size: NA
length: 15
V: TRBV5-4
D: TRBD2

DNA: TGTGCCAGCAGTAGTAAGGGGGGTACGGGCCTCTACGAGCAGTACTTC
CDR3: CASSSKGGTGLYEQYF
J: TRBJ2-7
size: NA
length: 16
V: TRBV7-9
D: NA

DNA: TGCGCCAGCAGCTTGGGACTAGCGGGAGACACCGGGGAGCTGTTTTTT
CDR3: CASSLGLAGDTGELFF
J: TRBJ2-2
size: few
length: 16
V: TRBV5-1
D: TRBD2

DNA: TGCGCCAGCAGCCTCGACAGGGGCCATCAGCCCCAGCATTTT
CDR3: CASSLDRGHQPQHF
J: TRBJ1-5
size: NA
length: 14
V: TRBV4-1
D: TRBD1

DNA: TGTGCCAGCAGCCGAAGGATCAGGGAATTTAACTATGGCTACACCTTC
CDR3: CASSRRIREFNYGYTF
J: TRBJ1-2
size: NA
length: 16
V: TRBV7-9
D: NA

DNA: TGCGCCAGCAGTCCTCATACAGGGGGCCTGACCTACGAGCAGTACTTC
CDR3: CASSPHTGGLTYEQYF
J: TRBJ2-7
size: NA
length: 16
V: TRBV23-1
D: TRBD1

DNA: TGCGCCAGCAGTGAATATCGAAGCTCCTACAATGAGCAGTTCTTC
CDR3: CASSEYRSSYNEQFF
J: TRBJ2-1
size: NA
length: 15
V: TRBV10-1
D: NA

DNA: TGCGCCAGCAGCCAAGATCCGACAGCCACTGGATTAAAACTGTTTTTT
CDR3: CASSQDPTATGLKLFF
J: TRBJ1-4
size: NA
length: 16
V: TRBV4-3
D: NA

DNA: TGTGCCACCAGCAGAATAGCGGGAGCGTTCGACGAGCAGTACTTC
CDR3: CATSRIAGAFDEQYF
J: TRBJ2-7
size: NA
length: 15
V: TRBV15
D: TRBD2

DNA: TGTGCCAGCAGCACCCGGGGAGGGGGCCCAGATACGCAGTATTTT
CDR3: CASSTRGGGPDTQYF
J: TRBJ2-3
size: NA
length: 15
V: TRBV13
D: NA